This T cell receptor beta chain was observed in a study of blood T cell repertoires in COVID-19. Study context: Acute and convalescent COVID-19 samples came from the United States, Italy and Spain.

Trimming pared 1 base from V and 2 bases from J, leaving 8 bases between. The CDR3 totals 14 residues. Germline-derived CDR1 and CDR2 are LGHDT and YNNKEL (reference sequence). Resolution of symptoms, clearance, or two negative PCRs was present in recovered Cohort 3 donors. Original processing notes: Amplification with reference gene primers provided the estimates of nucleated cell counts. Measured with immunoSEQ multiplex PCR; TCRdb has only the in-frame clones, and not every one. That table furnishes V, J and clone size, whereas the DNA furnished D and trimming. The data hold roughly 250,000 clones, with 75% to 90% observed a single time.

This TCR was recovered from a woman aged 30 to 39 who had recovered from COVID-19. V usage is TRBV3-1 (or the pseudogene TRBV3-2) and J usage is TRBJ1-2; D may be TRBD1 (5 bases). Sequencing used PBMCs or T cells enriched from blood (not recorded which). The CDR3 sequence is CASSQGSGNYGYTF. DNA of the CDR3: TGTGCCAGCAGCCAAGGGTCAGGGAACTATGGCTACACCTTC.